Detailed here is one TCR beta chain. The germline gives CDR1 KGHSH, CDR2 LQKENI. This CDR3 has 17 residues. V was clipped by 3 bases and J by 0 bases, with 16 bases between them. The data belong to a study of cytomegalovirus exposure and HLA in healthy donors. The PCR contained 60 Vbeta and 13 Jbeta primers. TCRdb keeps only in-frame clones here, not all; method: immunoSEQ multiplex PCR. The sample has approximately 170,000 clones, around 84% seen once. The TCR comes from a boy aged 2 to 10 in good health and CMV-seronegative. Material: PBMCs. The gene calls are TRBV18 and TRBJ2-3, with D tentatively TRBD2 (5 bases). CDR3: CASSPRRAPSSTDTQYF. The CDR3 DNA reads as TGTGCCAGCTCACCCCGGCGGGCCCCTAGTAGCACAGATACGCAGTATTTT.